This T cell receptor beta chain was sequenced in a study of PD-1 blockade in mismatch repair-deficient tumors. Study overall: Patients had approximately 12 mismatch repair-deficient cancer types, all previously treated and progressing.

This clone came up once. The antigen remains unidentified. The table came from immunoSEQ multiplex PCR; TCRdb's copy has only in-frame clones and leaves some out. The sample carries about 22,000 clones, 84% recorded once. Mismatch repair deficiency was confirmed in all patients, by PCR or immunohistochemistry. TCRs were sequenced from a few patients responding to pembrolizumab. General study points: Rapid post-treatment expansion, then contraction, generally preceding radiologic response, marked tumor-resident clones.

The material sequenced was peripheral blood, taken 2 weeks after starting pembrolizumab. This TCR derives from an adult with mismatch repair-deficient cancer.

CDR3 protein: CSFRGSTDTQYF. Here the CDR3 DNA reads TGCAGCTTCCGGGGTAGCACAGATACGCAGTATTTT. The rearrangement joins TRBV29-1 to TRBJ2-3; D possibly corresponds to TRBD2 (5 bases). The germline V gene has CDR1 SQVTM and CDR2 ANQGSEA. The CDR3 consists of 12 residues. Trimming shortened V by 8 bases and J by 0 bases, and 9 bases separated the two germline ends.